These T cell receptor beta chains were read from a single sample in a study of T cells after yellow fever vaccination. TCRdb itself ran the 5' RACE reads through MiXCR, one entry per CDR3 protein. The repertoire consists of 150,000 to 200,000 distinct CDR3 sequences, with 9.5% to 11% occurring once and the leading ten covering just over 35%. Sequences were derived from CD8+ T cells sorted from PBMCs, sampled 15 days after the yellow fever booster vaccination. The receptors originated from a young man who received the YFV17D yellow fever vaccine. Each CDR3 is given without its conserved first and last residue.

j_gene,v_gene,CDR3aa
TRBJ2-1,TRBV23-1,ASSTPGASYNEQF
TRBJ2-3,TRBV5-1,ASSLGATDTDTQY
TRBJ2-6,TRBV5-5,ASSGGVPSGANVLT
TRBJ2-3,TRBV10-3,AINLDRVDTQY
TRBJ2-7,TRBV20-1,SARFEGYEQY
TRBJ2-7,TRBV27,ASSFRRSYEQY
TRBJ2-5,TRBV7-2,ASSSRDRLDSQY
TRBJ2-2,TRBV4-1,ASSHFEGGTGELF
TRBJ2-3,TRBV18,ASSPLEGQHIDTQY
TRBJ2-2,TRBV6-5,ASSPGSGRRNTGELF
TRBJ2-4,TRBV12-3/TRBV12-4,ATQAGGGGGYVQY
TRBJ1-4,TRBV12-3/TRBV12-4,ASSFHESGGEIGTNEKLF
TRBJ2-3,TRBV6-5,ASSYGLGGRSQY
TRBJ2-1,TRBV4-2,ASSQGSGGSYNEQF
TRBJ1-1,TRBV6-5,ASSYRGLNTEAF
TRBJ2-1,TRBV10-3,AISSQRGGRSFNEQF
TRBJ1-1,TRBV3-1,ASSQEGGWTEAF
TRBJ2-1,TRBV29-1,SVRAVEQF
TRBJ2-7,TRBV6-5,ASSYTSGFYEQY
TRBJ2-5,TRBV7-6,ASSFPGTGTSGQETQY
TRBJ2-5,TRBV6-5,ASSYNGGVETQY
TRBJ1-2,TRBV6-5,ASRPRGSGYT
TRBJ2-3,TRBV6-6,ASTKNLAELQY
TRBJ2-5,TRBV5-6,ASSSTGGETQY
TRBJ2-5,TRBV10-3,AIRSGEILETQY
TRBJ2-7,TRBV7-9,ASSLTTYEQY
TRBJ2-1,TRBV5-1,ASSYRLGMKGNEQF
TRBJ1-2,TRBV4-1,ASQGDNYGYT
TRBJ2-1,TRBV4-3,ASSHGTAAYNEQF
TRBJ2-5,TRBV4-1,ASSQGTSVGTQY
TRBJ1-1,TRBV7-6,ASSLDGGNTEAF
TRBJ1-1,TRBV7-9,ASSLGQGAFTEAF
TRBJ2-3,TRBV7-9,AFGRVSTDTQY
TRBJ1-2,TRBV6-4,ASSRNQGAGGYT
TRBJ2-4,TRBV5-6,ASSLGETGGIQY
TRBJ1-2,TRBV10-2,ASTPGAGALVNYGYT
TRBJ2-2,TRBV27,ASSHHPTRSANTGELF
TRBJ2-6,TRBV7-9,ASSLTTGDGAGANVLT
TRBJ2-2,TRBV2,ASSEVHPGGTGELF